These 17 T cell receptor beta chains were sequenced from one sample in a study of technical replicates of blood from a handful of donors. Clones were read by immunoSEQ multiplex PCR, and TCRdb kept only the in-frame ones, dropping some. The sample holds roughly 93,000 clones, approximately 96% seen once. The source material was T cells isolated from PBMCs. The receptor set was obtained from a human donor in good health.

This chain uses TRBV18 with TRBJ1-5; D is possibly TRBD1 (5 bases). V was clipped by 3 bases and J by 6 bases, with 12 bases between them. The CDR3 spans 14 residues. Germline V gives CDR1 KGHSH, CDR2 LQKENI. The CDR3 DNA sequence: TGTGCCAGCTCACCCGGGAGGGGAGCTCAGCCCCAGCATTTT. Amino acid sequence: CASSPGRGAQPQHF.

The genes are TRBV19 and TRBJ2-2; TRBD2 aligns across 8 bases. This CDR3 comprises 15 residues. Germline values: CDR1 LNHDA, CDR2 SQIVND (reference sequence). Trimming cost V 3 bases and J 7 bases; bases outside gene matches: 7. CDR3 amino acids: CASSMGLGLDGELFF. CDR3 in DNA: TGTGCCAGTAGTATGGGACTAGGCTTAGACGGGGAGCTGTTTTTT.

Written as DNA, the CDR3 is TGTGCCAGCAGTTTATGGGGAGGGGGGAACGGGGAGCTGTTTTTT. Translation gives CASSLWGGGNGELFF. V and J are TRBV28 and TRBJ2-2, with D possibly matching TRBD2 (7 bases). The V end lost 0 bases, the J end lost 7 bases, and 12 bases lay between the germline ends. Germline V gene lookup returns CDR1 MDHEN and CDR2 SYDVKM. This CDR3 is 15 amino acids long.

The chain recombines TRBV20-1 with TRBJ2-7; a possible D gene is TRBD2 (6 bases). The V gene's germline CDR1 is DFQATT and CDR2 SNEGSKA (reference sequence). The CDR3 is 11 amino acids. V lost 8 bases, J lost 4 bases, and 12 bases lay in between. In DNA form, the CDR3 reads TGCAGTACGGGAGTCGCATACGAGCAGTACTTC. Amino acid sequence: CSTGVAYEQYF.

The J gene is TRBJ2-6, the V gene TRBV6-1, with no clear D. This CDR3 region has 13 residues. Trimming stripped 7 bases from V and 2 bases from J, with 6 bases between. Germline CDR1 and CDR2: MNHNS and SASEGT. CDR3 protein: CASMLAGANVLTF. As DNA, the CDR3 is TGTGCCAGCATGTTAGCTGGGGCCAACGTCCTGACTTTC.

V gene TRBV12-5 combines with J gene TRBJ2-7, with D possibly TRBD2 on 5 matching bases. The germline CDR1 and CDR2 sequences are LGHNT and FRNRAP. V shed 1 base and J shed 3 bases, with 10 bases lying between them. The CDR3 has 14 amino acids. The CDR3 sequence is CASGLGLGSYEQYF. The CDR3 nucleotides are TGTGCTAGTGGTTTGGGGCTGGGGAGCTACGAGCAGTACTTC.

This sequence joins TRBV7-6 and TRBJ2-3; 7 nucleotides agree with TRBD1. This CDR3 region has 15 residues. The germline V gene encodes CDR1 SGHVS and CDR2 FNYEAQ. V was pared by 4 bases and J by 3 bases, with 7 bases of the junction left unmatched. CDR3 sequence (DNA): TGTGCCAGCAGCTCCGGGACAGATCGAACAGATACGCAGTATTTT. This encodes CASSSGTDRTDTQYF.

The chain joins TRBV5-4 to TRBJ2-1; weak D call: TRBD2 (7 bases). This CDR3 comprises 18 residues. Germline lookup yields CDR1 SGHNT and CDR2 YYREEE (reference sequence). With 0 bases removed from V and 5 bases from J, the gap between germline ends came to 21 bases. CDR3 protein: CASSLGGSVGGGHNEQFF. In DNA, the CDR3 is TGTGCCAGCAGCTTGGGTGGCTCTGTAGGGGGGGGTCACAATGAGCAGTTCTTC.

V usage is TRBV11-2 and J usage is TRBJ2-7; D is perhaps TRBD1 (6 bases). The V gene's germline CDR1 is SGHAT and CDR2 FQNNGV. The CDR3 runs 14 residues. V lost 2 bases to trimming and J lost 5 bases, with 13 bases between them. CDR3 coding DNA: TGTGCCAGCAGCTTATCGACAGGCGCCGACGAGCAGTACTTC. This encodes CASSLSTGADEQYF.

The chain employs TRBV6-1 and TRBJ1-5, with D perhaps matching TRBD1 (6 bases). The length of the CDR3 is 14 residues. V dropped 6 bases and J dropped 9 bases, with 18 bases sitting between them. Germline V gives CDR1 MNHNS, CDR2 SASEGT. CDR3 bases: TGTGCCAGCAGAAAAGGGACAAAGGACCTGCCCCAGCATTTT. Amino acid sequence: CASRKGTKDLPQHF.

J is TRBJ2-1 and V is TRBV11-2; 8 bases are a match to TRBD2. With 4 bases clipped from V and 5 bases from J, the junction kept 7 bases outside the gene matches. Per the germline V gene, CDR1 is SGHAT and CDR2 is FQNNGV. The CDR3 loop spans 15 amino acids. The chain's CDR3 is CASSSTRGGNNEQFF. DNA of the CDR3: TGTGCCAGCAGCTCCACTCGGGGGGGGAACAATGAGCAGTTCTTC.

The gene calls are TRBV18 and TRBJ1-2; D gene uncertain. The germline V and J ends were trimmed by 3 bases and 1 base, with 24 bases remaining between them. The CDR3 is made up of 19 amino acids. The V gene's germline CDR1 is KGHSH and CDR2 LQKENI. CDR3 in amino acids: CASSPLLASNRPDNYGYTF. For the CDR3, the DNA is TGTGCCAGCTCACCTTTACTTGCTTCGAACAGACCGGATAACTATGGCTACACCTTC. Filled out from reference TRBV18 and TRBJ1-2, the complete variable domain reads NAGVMQNPRHLVRRRGQEARLRCSPMKGHSHVYWYRQLPEEGLKFMVYLQKENIIDESGMPKERFSAEFPKEGPSILRIQQVVRGDSAAYFCASSPLLASNRPDNYGYTFGSGTRLTVV.

This chain links TRBV11-2 with TRBJ2-7; D is perhaps TRBD1 (5 bases). Germline CDR1 and CDR2: SGHAT and FQNNGV. This CDR3 is built from 16 residues. With 5 bases removed from V and 1 base from J, the gap between germline ends came to 18 bases. As DNA, the CDR3 is TGTGCCAGCAGCCCTGTTATGGGGCCCAATTCCTACGAGCAGTACTTC. Protein: CASSPVMGPNSYEQYF.

This chain joins TRBV4-1 and TRBJ2-5, with 8 bases lining up with TRBD2. CDR3 length equals 18 residues. Trimming at V came to 0 bases and at J to 5 bases, leaving 14 bases not matched to a gene. Germline V CDR1 and CDR2: MGHRA, YSYEKL. CDR3 loop: CASSQDRAAGGVLETQYF. The CDR3 DNA reads as TGCGCCAGCAGCCAAGATAGGGCGGCCGGGGGGGTTCTTGAGACCCAGTACTTC.

This chain connects TRBV27 to TRBJ2-5, with 8 bases that match TRBD1. Germline CDR1 is MNHEY and CDR2 is SMNVEV (reference sequence). The J segment lost 2 bases and the V segment lost 4 bases, leaving 3 bases of the junction unmatched. CDR3 size: 14 residues. The CDR3 spells CASSWTGSQETQYF. DNA for the CDR3: TGTGCCAGCAGTTGGACAGGGAGTCAAGAGACCCAGTACTTC.

CDR3 nucleotides: TGTGCCAGCAGTGAACAGGCTAGCGGGAGGGGTGAGCAGTTCTTC. Translated: CASSEQASGRGEQFF. The rearrangement uses TRBV2 and TRBJ2-1; 12 bases are a match to TRBD2. The V gene end was trimmed by 2 bases and the J gene end by 9 bases; junction bases not matched to a gene: 5. Germline V gene sequence: CDR1 SNHLY, CDR2 FYNNEI. This CDR3 comprises 15 residues. Looking up the rest from reference TRBV2 and TRBJ2-1 gives the full variable domain: EPEVTQTPSHQVTQMGQEVILRCVPISNHLYFYWYRQILGQKVEFLVSFYNNEISEKSEIFDDQFSVERPDGSNFTLKIRSTKLEDSAMYFCASSEQASGRGEQFFGPGTRLTVL.

The chain is built from TRBV10-1 and TRBJ2-7; D is perhaps TRBD2 (5 bases). Trimming took 2 bases from V and 3 from J, leaving 17 bases between them. Germline loops: CDR1 WNHNN, CDR2 SYGVQD (reference sequence). This CDR3 is built from 16 residues. For the CDR3, the DNA is TGCGCCAGCAGTGAGGGTTCGGGATTAAGGAACTACGAGCAGTACTTC. Encoded protein: CASSEGSGLRNYEQYF.